Presented here are 15 T cell receptor beta chains from one specimen sequenced in a study of CD8 T cells in ankylosing spondylitis. Whole-study results and caveats: Seemingly characteristic of ankylosing spondylitis blood was a TCR beta motif consisting of eight highly homologous variants.

No antigen is known for these receptors. TCRdb recomputed calls from the 5' RACE reads with MiXCR, one row per CDR3 protein. There are around 540,000 distinct CDR3 sequences in the sample; 9.5% to 15% occur only once, and about 6.8% lies in the top ten. Specimen: blood, either unsorted or a sorted T cell fraction (not recorded which). These receptor sequences come from a male donor with ankylosing spondylitis.

The chain has TRBV2 and TRBJ2-2, with D possibly TRBD2 on 8 matching bases. Germline CDR1 SNHLY, CDR2 FYNNEI. The CDR3 length is 14 residues. Trimming left V 6 bases short and J 8 bases short, with 16 bases between. The CDR3 region has the DNA TGTGCCAGCAGCGGACTAGCACAGGGGGGGGAGCTGTTTTTT. Translated, it gives CASSGLAQGGELFF.

This clonotype was seen many times. The chain is built from TRBV29-1 and TRBJ1-1, with TRBD1 as a possible D gene (5 bases). Per the germline V gene, CDR1 is SQVTM and CDR2 is ANQGSEA. This CDR3 contains 13 residues. Trimming shortened V by 6 bases and J by 0 bases, and 11 bases separated the two germline ends. DNA of the CDR3: TGCAGCGTGGCAGGGTTCATGAACACTGAAGCTTTCTTT. It codes for CSVAGFMNTEAFF.

This clonotype was observed a handful of times. The CDR3 is CSARNGENTEAFF. The CDR3 region has the DNA TGCAGTGCTCGTAATGGTGAGAACACTGAAGCTTTCTTT. The chain couples TRBV20-1 to TRBJ1-1; D is uncertain. The length of the CDR3 is 13 residues. Germline assignment: CDR1 DFQATT and CDR2 SNEGSKA (reference sequence). V was shortened by 5 bases and J by 1 base, with 11 bases between the two germline ends.

This clonotype was seen repeatedly, ten times or more. The chain carries TRBV4-1 and TRBJ2-2; D might be TRBD1 (5 bases). Trimming removed 2 bases from V and 1 base from J, with 17 bases in between. Per the germline V gene, CDR1 is MGHRA and CDR2 is YSYEKL. The CDR3 is made up of 18 amino acids. This CDR3 is CASSQRVVGRENTGELFF. The CDR3 region has the DNA TGCGCCAGCAGCCAACGGGTCGTGGGCAGGGAGAACACCGGGGAGCTGTTTTTT.

The V and J genes are TRBV27 and TRBJ1-4; maybe TRBD1 (5 bases). V was shortened by 6 bases and J by 8 bases, with 19 bases between the two germline ends. There are 15 residues in the CDR3. Germline V lookup: CDR1 MNHEY, CDR2 SMNVEV (reference sequence). The CDR3 reads CASRRYDLRGEKLFF. The DNA of the CDR3 is TGTGCCAGCAGGCGCTACGACCTTCGGGGGGAAAAACTGTTTTTT.

This clonotype occurred a few times. J is TRBJ1-4 and V is TRBV5-1; TRBD1 is a possible D gene (5 bases). CDR1 is SGHRS, CDR2 YFSETQ, per germline. There are 15 residues in the CDR3. Trimming took 4 bases from V and 7 from J, leaving 17 bases between them. CDR3 sequence: CASSLTLSGGEKLFF. The CDR3 DNA sequence: TGCGCCAGCAGCCTGACACTTTCGGGGGGTGAAAAACTGTTTTTT. Full variable domain (missing parts from reference TRBV5-1 and TRBJ1-4): KAGVTQTPRYLIKTRGQQVTLSCSPISGHRSVSWYQQTPGQGLQFLFEYFSETQRNKGNFPGRFSGRQFSNSRSEMNVSTLELGDSALYLCASSLTLSGGEKLFFGSGTQLSVL.

This clonotype was counted between two and nine times. The chain combines TRBV11-2 with TRBJ2-4, with D possibly TRBD1 on 6 matching bases. Germline lookup yields CDR1 SGHAT and CDR2 FQNNGV. Deletions cut 5 bases from V and 16 bases from J, with 18 bases between. The CDR3 has 12 residues. DNA of the CDR3: TGTGCCAGCAGCCCCTCCAGGACAGAGATTTACTTC. This translates into CASSPSRTEIYF.

Only a few counts were recorded for this clonotype. The CDR3 spells CASSSHRGRRGEQYF. The CDR3 bases are TGTGCCAGCAGCTCCCACAGGGGCCGAAGGGGCGAGCAGTACTTC. The chain recombines TRBV13 with TRBJ2-7; 7 bases are shared with TRBD1. The trim removed 4 bases at V and 6 bases at J, leaving 12 bases unmatched. The length of the CDR3 is 15 residues. Germline-derived CDR1 and CDR2 are PRHDT and FYEKMQ (reference sequence).

This clonotype came up a few times. J is TRBJ2-6 and V is TRBV9; the D gene is possibly TRBD2 (6 bases). Germline assignment: CDR1 SGDLS and CDR2 YYNGEE. This CDR3 contains 16 residues. The V end lost 0 bases, the J end lost 2 bases, and 9 bases lay between the germline ends. CDR3 nucleotides: TGTGCCAGCAGCGTAGGAGGAGGGGCTGGGGCCAACGTCCTGACTTTC. Its protein product is CASSVGGGAGANVLTF.

This clonotype was seen many times. The rearrangement links TRBV5-1 to TRBJ2-1, with TRBD2 matching 12 bases. V was clipped by 1 base and J by 8 bases; unmatched bases: 10. Germline V CDR1 and CDR2: SGHRS, YFSETQ. The CDR3 loop spans 17 amino acids. CDR3 nucleotides: TGCGCCAGCAGCTTGACTAGCGGGAGGTCGGGGACGGATGAGCAGTTCTTC. Its translation is CASSLTSGRSGTDEQFF.

V usage is TRBV15 and J usage is TRBJ2-1; D call uncertain. Looked up from germline, CDR1 is LNHNV and CDR2 is YYDKDF (reference sequence). Trimming removed 5 bases from V and 1 base from J, with 15 bases in between. CDR3 length: 16 residues. The CDR3 coding sequence is TGTGCCACCAGCCGAGGCTTGGACCAATCCTACAATGAGCAGTTCTTC. This gives the protein CATSRGLDQSYNEQFF.

The chain couples TRBV20-1 to TRBJ2-7; 7 positions agree with TRBD2. V trimming: 6 bases; J trimming: 3 bases; junction bases outside the gene matches: 8. This CDR3 is 13 amino acids long. Per the germline V gene, CDR1 is DFQATT and CDR2 is SNEGSKA (reference sequence). DNA for the CDR3: TGCAGTGCCCAACTAGCGTCAGGCTACGAGCAGTACTTC. The encoded protein is CSAQLASGYEQYF.

This rearrangement joins TRBV10-3 to TRBJ1-5; no clear D. The CDR3 runs 15 residues. Germline assignment: CDR1 ENHRY and CDR2 SYGVKD. V dropped 0 bases and J dropped 4 bases, with 10 bases sitting between them. CDR3 loop: CAISESRVANQPQHF. DNA of the CDR3: TGTGCCATCAGTGAGTCGAGGGTGGCAAATCAGCCCCAGCATTTT.

The chain carries TRBV3-1 and TRBJ1-2; D call uncertain. CDR1 is LGHDT, CDR2 YNNKEL, per germline (reference sequence). V gave up 2 bases and J gave up 9 bases, with 16 bases separating them. The CDR3 has 14 amino acids. CDR3 amino acids: CASSQQTTSRRYTF. The CDR3 region has the DNA TGTGCCAGCAGCCAACAGACGACGTCGCGGCGCTACACCTTC.

This clonotype was counted many times. This chain uses TRBV9 with TRBJ2-1; maybe TRBD2 (7 bases). This CDR3 comprises 15 residues. V gave up 4 bases and J gave up 7 bases, with 18 bases separating them. Germline lookup yields CDR1 SGDLS and CDR2 YYNGEE. CDR3 region: CASSQRGRARNEQFF. CDR3 bases: TGTGCCAGCAGCCAGAGGGGGAGGGCCAGGAATGAGCAGTTCTTC.